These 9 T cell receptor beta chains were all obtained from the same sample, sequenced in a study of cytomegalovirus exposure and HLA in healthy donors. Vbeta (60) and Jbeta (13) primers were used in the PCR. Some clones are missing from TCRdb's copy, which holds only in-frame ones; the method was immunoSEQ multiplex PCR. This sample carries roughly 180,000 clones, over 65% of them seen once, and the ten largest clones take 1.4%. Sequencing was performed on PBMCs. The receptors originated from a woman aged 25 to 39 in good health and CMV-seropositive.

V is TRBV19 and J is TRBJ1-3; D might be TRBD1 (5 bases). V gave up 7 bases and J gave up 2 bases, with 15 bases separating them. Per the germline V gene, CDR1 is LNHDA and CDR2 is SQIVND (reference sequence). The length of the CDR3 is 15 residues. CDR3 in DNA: TGTGCCAGTACTACCTTGAGCAGGGCTGGAAACACCATATATTTT. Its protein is CASTTLSRAGNTIYF.

The CDR3 sequence: CAARQGASYSNQPQHF. CDR3 nucleotide sequence: TGTGCCGCCCGACAGGGGGCGAGTTATAGCAATCAGCCCCAGCATTTT. This rearrangement joins TRBV30 to TRBJ1-5, with TRBD1 matching 10 bases. Germline trimming cut 8 bases from V and 0 bases from J; bases unmatched to any gene: 10. The CDR3 extends over 16 amino acids. Germline V gene sequence: CDR1 GTSNPN, CDR2 SVGIG (reference sequence).

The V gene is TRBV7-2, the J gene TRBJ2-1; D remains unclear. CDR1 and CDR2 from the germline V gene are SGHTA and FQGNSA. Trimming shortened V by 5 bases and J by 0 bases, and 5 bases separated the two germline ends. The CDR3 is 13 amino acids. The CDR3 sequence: CASSPSSYNEQFF. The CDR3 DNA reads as TGTGCCAGCAGCCCTAGCTCCTACAATGAGCAGTTCTTC.

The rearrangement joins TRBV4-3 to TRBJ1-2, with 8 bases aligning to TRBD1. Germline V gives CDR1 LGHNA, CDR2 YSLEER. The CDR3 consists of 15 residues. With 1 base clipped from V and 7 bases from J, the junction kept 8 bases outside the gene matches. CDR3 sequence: CASSQVSGGRGGYTF. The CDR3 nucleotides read TGCGCCAGCAGCCAAGTGTCAGGGGGCAGAGGTGGCTACACCTTC.

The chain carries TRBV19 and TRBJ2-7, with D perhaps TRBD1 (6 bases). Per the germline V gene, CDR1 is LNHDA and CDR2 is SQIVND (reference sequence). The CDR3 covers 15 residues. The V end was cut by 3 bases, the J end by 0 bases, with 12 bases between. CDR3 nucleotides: TGTGCCAGTAGTATGGAGGACAGCTCCTCCTACGAGCAGTACTTC. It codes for CASSMEDSSSYEQYF.

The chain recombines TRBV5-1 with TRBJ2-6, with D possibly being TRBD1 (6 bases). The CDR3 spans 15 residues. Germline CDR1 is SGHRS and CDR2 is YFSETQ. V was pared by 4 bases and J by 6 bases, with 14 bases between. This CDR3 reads CASSGTGNEANVLTF. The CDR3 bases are TGCGCCAGCAGCGGTACAGGGAATGAGGCCAACGTCCTGACTTTC.

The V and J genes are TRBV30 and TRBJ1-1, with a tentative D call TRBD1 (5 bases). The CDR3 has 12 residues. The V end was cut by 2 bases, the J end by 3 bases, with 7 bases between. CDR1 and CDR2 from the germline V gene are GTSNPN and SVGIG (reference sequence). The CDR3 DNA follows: TGTGCCTGGAGTAGGGGTTACACTGAAGCTTTCTTT. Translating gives CAWSRGYTEAFF.

The CDR3 spells CASSVELRREGGGNEQFF. The CDR3 coding sequence is TGTGCCAGCAGCGTAGAACTCCGGCGGGAGGGGGGAGGGAATGAGCAGTTCTTC. This chain links TRBV9 with TRBJ2-1; 9 bases match TRBD2. CDR1 is SGDLS and CDR2 is YYNGEE in the germline V gene. The V segment lost 0 bases and the J segment 7 bases; nucleotides outside the gene matches: 14. CDR3 length equals 18 residues.

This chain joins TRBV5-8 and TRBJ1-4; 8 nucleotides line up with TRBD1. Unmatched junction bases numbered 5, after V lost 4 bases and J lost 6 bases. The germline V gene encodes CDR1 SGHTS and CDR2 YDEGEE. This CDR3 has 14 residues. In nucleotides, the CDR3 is TGTGCCAGCAGCATGGACAGGGTACATGAAAAACTGTTTTTT. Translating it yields CASSMDRVHEKLFF. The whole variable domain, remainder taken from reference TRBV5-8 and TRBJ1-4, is EAGVTQSPTHLIKTRGQQATLRCSPISGHTSVYWYQQALGLGLQFLLWYDEGEERNRGNFPPRFSGRQFPNYSSELNVNALELEDSALYLCASSMDRVHEKLFFGSGTQLSVL.